A single sample gave rise to the 24 T cell receptor beta chains below, sequenced in a study of T cells after yellow fever vaccination. In TCRdb, the 5' RACE reads were re-called with MiXCR into one record per CDR3 protein. Of 300,000 or so distinct CDR3 sequences listed, around 6.8% are singletons. Sequences were derived from PBMCs, sampled around 45 days after the first yellow fever vaccination. The receptors originated from a man between 18 and 29 years old who received the YFV17D yellow fever vaccine.

This clonotype was observed a few times. The rearrangement links TRBV6-2 or TRBV6-3 to TRBJ2-7; tentatively, D is TRBD1 (6 bases). Germline V lookup: CDR1 MNHEY, CDR2 SVGEGT. Between the trimmed V and J ends, which lost 4 bases and 6 bases, there was a span of 13 bases. This CDR3 has 13 residues. CDR3 coding DNA: TGTGCCAGCAGTTCCTACAGGGTCGGCGAGCAGTACGTC. It yields the protein CASSSYRVGEQYV.

This sequence joins TRBV5-6 and TRBJ2-7; D not certain. Germline CDR1 SGHDT, CDR2 YYEEEE. Between the trimmed V and J ends, which lost 2 bases and 3 bases, there was a span of 3 bases. The CDR3 sequence is 11 residues long. CDR3 region: CASSFNYEQYF. For the CDR3, the DNA is TGTGCCAGCAGCTTCAACTACGAGCAGTACTTC.

The table lists this clonotype with a few counts. One end of the junction varies from germline; a read error may be responsible. Here the CDR3 DNA reads TGCGCCAGCACCTTGGGGGGAGCGAACACCGGGGAGCTGTTTTTT. Residues: CASTLGGANTGELFF. This chain uses TRBV5-1 with TRBJ2-2, with D tentatively TRBD2 (6 bases). Looked up from germline, CDR1 is SGHRS and CDR2 is YFSETQ. The CDR3 length is 15 residues.

CDR3 nucleotide sequence: TGTGCCAGCAGTGAGGACAGGGGGTTTTCTGAAGCTTTCTTT. The encoded protein is CASSEDRGFSEAFF. The V and J genes are TRBV25-1 and TRBJ1-1; 10 positions agree with TRBD1. Germline V gene data show CDR1 as MGHDK and CDR2 as SYGVNS. The V and J ends lost 3 bases and 6 bases, in that order; junction bases with no gene match: 4. There are 14 residues in the CDR3.

The genes are TRBV7-9 and TRBJ1-6, with TRBD1 matching over 7 bases. The CDR3 extends over 15 amino acids. CDR1 is SEHNR and CDR2 is FQNEAQ in the germline V gene (reference sequence). The V segment lost 5 bases and the J segment 5 bases; nucleotides outside the gene matches: 6. The CDR3 DNA reads as TGTGCCAGCAGCCAAGTGACAGGGAATAATTCACCCCTCCACTTT. This sequence encodes CASSQVTGNNSPLHF.

This clonotype has a handful of counts. The J gene is TRBJ2-1, the V gene TRBV12-3 or TRBV12-4, with TRBD2 matching 10 bases. The CDR3 consists of 15 residues. Trimming took 3 bases from V and 7 from J; bases not matched to a gene: 6. CDR3 region: CASSFLAGGGNEQFF. Written as DNA, the CDR3 is TGTGCCAGCAGTTTCTTAGCGGGGGGCGGGAATGAGCAGTTCTTC.

Only a few counts were recorded for this clonotype. The genes are TRBV18 and TRBJ1-2, with D perhaps TRBD1 (6 bases). The CDR3 is 14 amino acids. Trimming pared 3 bases from V and 5 bases from J, leaving 13 bases between. Germline V gives CDR1 KGHSH, CDR2 LQKENI. This chain's CDR3 is CASSPDSGAYGYTF. The CDR3 DNA reads as TGTGCCAGCTCACCGGATTCGGGGGCTTATGGCTACACCTTC.

This chain uses TRBV20-1 with TRBJ2-3, with D possibly TRBD2 on 5 matching bases. The CDR3 is made up of 15 amino acids. Germline V lookup: CDR1 DFQATT, CDR2 SNEGSKA (reference sequence). V lost 6 bases, J lost 0 bases, and 16 bases lay in between. CDR3 sequence reads: CSARRASGSTDTQYF. DNA for the CDR3: TGCAGTGCCCGGAGAGCCAGCGGAAGCACAGATACGCAGTATTTT.

This clonotype was detected only a few times. V usage is TRBV19 and J usage is TRBJ2-2, with D tentatively TRBD1 or TRBD2 (5 bases each). The ends were cut back, 8 bases at V and 5 bases at J, with 18 bases in the middle. Germline V gene lookup returns CDR1 LNHDA and CDR2 SQIVND (reference sequence). The CDR3 spans 15 residues. CDR3 amino acids: CASAFFGTGTGELFF. The CDR3 coding sequence is TGTGCCAGTGCCTTCTTCGGGACGGGGACCGGGGAGCTGTTTTTT.

In its sample, this clonotype is medium-sized (0.01 to 0.1%). The chain links TRBV2 to TRBJ1-1; 7 bases agree with TRBD1. The CDR3 covers 14 residues. Losses at the gene ends were 5 bases for V and 2 bases for J; bases not matched to a gene: 5. In germline, CDR1 is SNHLY, CDR2 FYNNEI. CDR3 nucleotides: TGTGCCAGCAGTCTCAGACAGGGAAACACTGAAGCTTTCTTT. Translated, it gives CASSLRQGNTEAFF.

The chain links TRBV20-1 to TRBJ2-3; 16 bases agree with TRBD2. This CDR3 contains 16 residues. Germline assignment: CDR1 DFQATT and CDR2 SNEGSKA (reference sequence). Trimming cost V 6 bases and J 0 bases; bases outside gene matches: 3. CDR3 DNA sequence: TGCAGTGCCCCGGGACTAGCGGGGGGGAGCACAGATACGCAGTATTTT. Translating gives CSAPGLAGGSTDTQYF.

At least ten counts were recorded for this clonotype. This chain uses TRBV5-1 with TRBJ2-3, with D perhaps matching TRBD2 (6 bases). V lost 5 bases and J lost 0, with 16 bases in between. Germline-derived CDR1 and CDR2 are SGHRS and YFSETQ. The CDR3 consists of 16 residues. CDR3 sequence (DNA): TGCGCCAGCAGTCCAGGGTTAGCGGCTAGCACAGATACGCAGTATTTT. Residues: CASSPGLAASTDTQYF.

This clonotype came up a few times. The genes are TRBV10-3 and TRBJ1-1; D possibly corresponds to TRBD1 (6 bases). Germline V gene lookup returns CDR1 ENHRY and CDR2 SYGVKD. The length of the CDR3 is 15 residues. V lost 3 bases to trimming and J lost 4 bases, with 15 bases between them. DNA for the CDR3: TGTGCCATCAGTGACCAAAACAGGGAGGCCACTGAAGCTTTCTTT. Translated, it gives CAISDQNREATEAFF.

This clonotype was seen only a few times. The chain has TRBV5-4 and TRBJ1-4; the D is unclear. The V and J ends lost 4 bases and 8 bases respectively, with 18 bases between them. Per the germline V gene, CDR1 is SGHNT and CDR2 is YYREEE (reference sequence). CDR3 length: 15 residues. The CDR3 is CASSVTGIPKEKLFF. CDR3 DNA: TGTGCCAGCAGCGTTACCGGGATACCCAAAGAAAAACTGTTTTTT. Full variable domain (rest looked up from reference TRBV5-4 and TRBJ1-4): ETGVTQSPTHLIKTRGQQVTLRCSSQSGHNTVSWYQQALGQGPQFIFQYYREEENGRGNFPPRFSGLQFPNYSSELNVNALELDDSALYLCASSVTGIPKEKLFFGSGTQLSVL.

This clonotype has a handful of counts. The chain links TRBV12-3 or TRBV12-4 to TRBJ1-2, with 11 bases lining up with TRBD1. Unmatched junction bases numbered 4, after V lost 5 bases and J lost 5 bases. The CDR3 spans 14 residues. The CDR3 spells CASSRTGGIYGYTF. CDR3 bases: TGTGCCAGCAGTCGGACAGGGGGCATATATGGCTACACCTTC.

This clonotype was found a few times. The rearrangement joins TRBV21-1 to TRBJ2-7; the table's D call of TRBD2 was not tested on the DNA. TRBV21-1 is described as a pseudogene. The CDR3 consists of 13 residues. Here the CDR3 reads CASVAASGNEQYV. The CDR3 coding sequence is TGTGCCAGCGTGGCAGCCAGCGGGAACGAGCAGTACGTC.

This clonotype was seen a few times. V and J are TRBV7-9 and TRBJ2-7, with D unclear. The CDR3 length is 15 residues. Trimming removed 5 bases from V and 2 bases from J, with 16 bases in between. The germline CDR1 and CDR2 sequences are SEHNR and FQNEAQ (reference sequence). CDR3 loop: CASSPGPQIAYEQYF. The CDR3 DNA reads as TGTGCCAGCAGCCCGGGTCCTCAAATAGCCTACGAGCAGTACTTC.

This clonotype has more than one count but fewer than ten. The V gene is TRBV4-2, the J gene TRBJ2-3; a possible D gene is TRBD2 (6 bases). V lost 3 bases to trimming and J lost 3 bases, with 13 bases between them. Germline assignment: CDR1 LGHNA and CDR2 YNFKEQ. This CDR3 has 15 amino acids. The CDR3 nucleotides are TGTGCCAGCAGCCAGTTTGGGGGGTCGACAGATACGCAGTATTTT. Amino acids: CASSQFGGSTDTQYF.

Remarks on this clonotype: Sequence at one end of the junction differs from germline and may be a read error. The chain has TRBV20-1 and TRBJ2-2; D gene ambiguous. The CDR3 has 16 residues. Germline V gene sequence: CDR1 DFQATT, CDR2 SNEGSKA (reference sequence). DNA of the CDR3: TGCTGTGCCATAAACCTAAGATACCCTAACACCGGGGAGCTGTTTTTT. Translation gives CCAINLRYPNTGELFF.

This clonotype was seen at least ten times. The J gene is TRBJ2-5, the V gene TRBV5-1; D call uncertain. V was pared by 5 bases and J by 5 bases, with 7 bases between. This CDR3 contains 11 residues. Germline loops: CDR1 SGHRS, CDR2 YFSETQ. The chain's CDR3 is CASRLGETQYF. The CDR3 DNA reads as TGCGCCAGCAGACTTGGGGAGACCCAGTACTTC.

This chain connects TRBV10-3 to TRBJ1-5; D is uncertain. Deletions cut 4 bases from V and 1 base from J, with 8 bases between. The CDR3 spans 14 residues. Germline V CDR1 and CDR2: ENHRY, SYGVKD. The CDR3 loop is CAISVSGSNQPQHF. The CDR3, as DNA: TGTGCCATCAGTGTTTCGGGGAGCAATCAGCCCCAGCATTTT.

This rearrangement joins TRBV5-5 to TRBJ1-4, with D possibly being TRBD1 (6 bases). The CDR3 is made up of 14 amino acids. Germline CDR1 SGHKS, CDR2 YYEKEE (reference sequence). V lost 6 bases and J 3 bases, leaving 12 bases between the germline ends. Here the CDR3 DNA reads TGTGCCAGCAAAATCGGGACACCTAATGAAAAACTGTTTTTT. It codes for CASKIGTPNEKLFF.

This clonotype was found a few times. The J gene is TRBJ2-7, the V gene TRBV20-1; D may be TRBD2 (5 bases). Germline CDR1 reads DFQATT; CDR2 reads SNEGSKA (reference sequence). Trimming took 3 bases from V and 5 from J, leaving 8 bases between them. This CDR3 has 11 residues. CDR3 protein: CSARNGDEQYF. The CDR3 DNA follows: TGCAGTGCTAGGAACGGGGACGAGCAGTACTTC.

In its sample, this clonotype was seen a few times. The rearrangement uses TRBV5-1 and TRBJ2-2; D ambiguous. From germline, CDR1 is SGHRS and CDR2 YFSETQ. CDR3 length: 15 amino acids. V was cut by 0 bases and J by 1 base, with 7 bases left in between. CDR3 residues: CASSLDSRNTGELFF. The CDR3 coding sequence is TGCGCCAGCAGCTTGGACAGTAGGAACACCGGGGAGCTGTTTTTT. The full variable domain, in which reference TRBV5-1 and TRBJ2-2 provide the parts outside the CDR3, is KAGVTQTPRYLIKTRGQQVTLSCSPISGHRSVSWYQQTPGQGLQFLFEYFSETQRNKGNFPGRFSGRQFSNSRSEMNVSTLELGDSALYLCASSLDSRNTGELFFGEGSRLTVL.